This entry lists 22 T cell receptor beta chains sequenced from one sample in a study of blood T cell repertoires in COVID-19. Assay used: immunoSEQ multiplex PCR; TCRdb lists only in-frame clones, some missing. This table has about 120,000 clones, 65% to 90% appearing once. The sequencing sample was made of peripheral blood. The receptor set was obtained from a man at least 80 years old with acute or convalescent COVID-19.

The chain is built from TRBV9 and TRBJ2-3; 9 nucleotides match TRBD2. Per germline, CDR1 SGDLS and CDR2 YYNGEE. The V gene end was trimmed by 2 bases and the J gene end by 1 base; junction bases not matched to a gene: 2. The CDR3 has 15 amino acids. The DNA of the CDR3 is TGTGCCAGCAGCGTTTGGACTAGCGGCACAGATACGCAGTATTTT. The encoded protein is CASSVWTSGTDTQYF. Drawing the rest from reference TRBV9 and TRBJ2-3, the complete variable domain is DSGVTQTPKHLITATGQRVTLRCSPRSGDLSVYWYQQSLDQGLQFLIQYYNGEERAKGNILERFSAQQFPDLHSELNLSSLELGDSALYFCASSVWTSGTDTQYFGPGTRLTVL.

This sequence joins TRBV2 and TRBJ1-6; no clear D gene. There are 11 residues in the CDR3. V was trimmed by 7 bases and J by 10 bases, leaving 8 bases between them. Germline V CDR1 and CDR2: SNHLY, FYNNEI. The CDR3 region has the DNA TGTGCCAGCAAAGAGCGATCACCCCTCCACTTT. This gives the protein CASKERSPLHF.

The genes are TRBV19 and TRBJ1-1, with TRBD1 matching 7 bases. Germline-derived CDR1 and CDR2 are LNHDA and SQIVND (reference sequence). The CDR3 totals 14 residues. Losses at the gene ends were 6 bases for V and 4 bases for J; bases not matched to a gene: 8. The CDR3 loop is CASRRAGGITEAFF. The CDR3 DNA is TGTGCCAGTAGGAGGGCAGGGGGTATCACTGAAGCTTTCTTT.

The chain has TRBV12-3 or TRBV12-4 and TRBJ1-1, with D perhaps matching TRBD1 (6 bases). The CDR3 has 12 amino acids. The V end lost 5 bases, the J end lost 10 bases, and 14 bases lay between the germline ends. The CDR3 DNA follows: TGTGCCAGCAGTCCCGTTGGGGGCGCAGCTTTCTTT. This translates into CASSPVGGAAFF.

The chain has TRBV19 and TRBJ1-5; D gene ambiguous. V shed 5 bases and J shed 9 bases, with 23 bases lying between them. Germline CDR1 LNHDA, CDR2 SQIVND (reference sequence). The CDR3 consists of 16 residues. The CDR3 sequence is CASSPLIDRGGGPQHF. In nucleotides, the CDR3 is TGTGCCAGTAGTCCTCTAATCGACCGTGGAGGAGGGCCCCAGCATTTT.

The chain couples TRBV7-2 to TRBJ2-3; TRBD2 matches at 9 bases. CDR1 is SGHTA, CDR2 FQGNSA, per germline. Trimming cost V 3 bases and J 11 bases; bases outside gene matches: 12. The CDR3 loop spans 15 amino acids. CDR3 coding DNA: TGTGCCAGCAGCTTTAGAGCGGGAGGAGGTTTCGGGCAGTATTTT. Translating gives CASSFRAGGGFGQYF.

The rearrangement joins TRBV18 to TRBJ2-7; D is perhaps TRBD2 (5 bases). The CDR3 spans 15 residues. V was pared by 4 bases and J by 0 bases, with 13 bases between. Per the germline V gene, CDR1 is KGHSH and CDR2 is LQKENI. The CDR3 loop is CASSLGSGLSYEQYF. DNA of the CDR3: TGTGCCAGCTCACTGGGTTCCGGACTCTCCTACGAGCAGTACTTC. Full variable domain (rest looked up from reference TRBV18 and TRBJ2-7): NAGVMQNPRHLVRRRGQEARLRCSPMKGHSHVYWYRQLPEEGLKFMVYLQKENIIDESGMPKERFSAEFPKEGPSILRIQQVVRGDSAAYFCASSLGSGLSYEQYFGPGTRLTVT.

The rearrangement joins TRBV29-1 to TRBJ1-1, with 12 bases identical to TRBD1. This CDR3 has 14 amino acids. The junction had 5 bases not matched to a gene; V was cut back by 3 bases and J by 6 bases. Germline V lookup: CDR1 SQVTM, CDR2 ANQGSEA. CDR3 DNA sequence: TGCAGCGTTGATGACCGGGACAGGGGGCCTGAAGCTTTCTTT. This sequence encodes CSVDDRDRGPEAFF.

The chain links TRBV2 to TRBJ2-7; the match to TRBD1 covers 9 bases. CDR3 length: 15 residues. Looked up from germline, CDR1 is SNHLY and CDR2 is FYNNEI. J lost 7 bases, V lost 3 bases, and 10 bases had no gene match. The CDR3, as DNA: TGTGCCAGCAGTGACCGGGACAGGGAGGGCCCGGAGCAGTACTTC. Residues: CASSDRDREGPEQYF.

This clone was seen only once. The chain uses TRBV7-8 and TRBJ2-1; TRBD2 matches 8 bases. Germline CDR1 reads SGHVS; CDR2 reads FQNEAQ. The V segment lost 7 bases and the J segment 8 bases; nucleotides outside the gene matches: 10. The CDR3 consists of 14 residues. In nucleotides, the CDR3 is TGTGCCAGCATTCAGCGGGAGAAAAGCGATGAGCAGTTCTTC. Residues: CASIQREKSDEQFF.

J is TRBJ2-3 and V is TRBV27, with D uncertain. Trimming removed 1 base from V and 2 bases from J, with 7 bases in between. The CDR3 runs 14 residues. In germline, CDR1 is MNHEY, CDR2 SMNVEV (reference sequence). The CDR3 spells CASSLWQFTDTQYF. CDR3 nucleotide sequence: TGTGCCAGCAGTTTATGGCAGTTCACAGATACGCAGTATTTT.

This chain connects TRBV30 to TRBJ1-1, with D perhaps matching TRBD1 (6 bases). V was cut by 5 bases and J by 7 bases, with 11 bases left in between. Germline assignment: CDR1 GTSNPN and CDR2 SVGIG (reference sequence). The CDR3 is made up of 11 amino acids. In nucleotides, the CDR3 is TGTGCCTGGGTTTGGGGGCTTGAAGCTTTCTTT. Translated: CAWVWGLEAFF.

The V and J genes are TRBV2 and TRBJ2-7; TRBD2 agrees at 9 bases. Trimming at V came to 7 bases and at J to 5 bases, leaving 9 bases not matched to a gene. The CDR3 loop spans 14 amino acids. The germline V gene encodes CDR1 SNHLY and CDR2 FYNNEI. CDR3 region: CASTSGRTVNEQYF. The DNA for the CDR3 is TGTGCCAGCACCAGCGGGAGGACGGTCAACGAGCAGTACTTC. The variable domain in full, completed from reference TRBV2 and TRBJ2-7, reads EPEVTQTPSHQVTQMGQEVILRCVPISNHLYFYWYRQILGQKVEFLVSFYNNEISEKSEIFDDQFSVERPDGSNFTLKIRSTKLEDSAMYFCASTSGRTVNEQYFGPGTRLTVT.

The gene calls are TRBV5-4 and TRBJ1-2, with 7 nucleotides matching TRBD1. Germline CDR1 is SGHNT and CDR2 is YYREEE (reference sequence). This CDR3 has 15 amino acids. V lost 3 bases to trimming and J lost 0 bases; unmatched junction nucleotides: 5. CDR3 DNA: TGTGCCAGCAGCTGGGACAGTGAAGCTAACTATGGCTACACCTTC. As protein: CASSWDSEANYGYTF. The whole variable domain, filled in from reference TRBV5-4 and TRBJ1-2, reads ETGVTQSPTHLIKTRGQQVTLRCSSQSGHNTVSWYQQALGQGPQFIFQYYREEENGRGNFPPRFSGLQFPNYSSELNVNALELDDSALYLCASSWDSEANYGYTFGSGTRLTVV.

The CDR3 nucleotides are TGTGCCTCGGGCGGGACAGGCGGCACCGGGGAGCTGTTTTTT. This encodes CASGGTGGTGELFF. The J gene is TRBJ2-2, the V gene TRBV6-4; 8 bases match TRBD1. The V gene's germline CDR1 is MRHNA and CDR2 SNTAGT. This CDR3 contains 14 residues. The V gene end was trimmed by 11 bases and the J gene end by 4 bases; junction bases not matched to a gene: 9.

This chain's CDR3 is CASSQGSNQPQHF. The CDR3, as DNA: TGTGCCAGCAGCCAAGGTTCGAATCAGCCCCAGCATTTT. This rearrangement joins TRBV3-1 (or the pseudogene TRBV3-2) to TRBJ1-5; D gene ambiguous. In germline, CDR1 is LGHDT, CDR2 YNNKEL (reference sequence). Trimming cost V 1 base and J 4 bases, with 5 bases left between them. CDR3 length: 13 amino acids.

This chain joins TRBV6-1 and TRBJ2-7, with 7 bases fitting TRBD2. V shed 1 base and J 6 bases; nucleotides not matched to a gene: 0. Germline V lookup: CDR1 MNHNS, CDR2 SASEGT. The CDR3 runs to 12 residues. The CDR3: CASSEGGGEQYF. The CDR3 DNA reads TGTGCCAGCAGTGAAGGCGGGGGCGAGCAGTACTTC.

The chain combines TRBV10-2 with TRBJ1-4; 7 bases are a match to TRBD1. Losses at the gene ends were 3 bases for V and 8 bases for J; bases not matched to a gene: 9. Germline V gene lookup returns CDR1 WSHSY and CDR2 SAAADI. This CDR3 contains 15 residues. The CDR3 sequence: CASSEPAAGGEKLFF. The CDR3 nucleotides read TGCGCCAGCAGTGAACCGGCGGCAGGGGGAGAAAAACTGTTTTTT.

The CDR3 sequence is CASSLGQGAYGYTF. CDR3 bases: TGTGCCAGCAGCTTGGGACAGGGGGCGTATGGCTACACCTTC. The rearrangement joins TRBV5-8 to TRBJ1-2; TRBD1 agrees at 10 bases. V was pared by 0 bases and J by 5 bases, with 1 base of the junction left unmatched. CDR3 length equals 14 residues. Germline CDR1 is SGHTS and CDR2 is YDEGEE.

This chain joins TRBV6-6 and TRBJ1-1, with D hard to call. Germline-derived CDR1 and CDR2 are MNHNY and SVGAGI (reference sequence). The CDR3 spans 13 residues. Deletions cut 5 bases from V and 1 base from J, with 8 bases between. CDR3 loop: CASSPPRNTEAFF. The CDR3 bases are TGTGCCAGCAGTCCCCCCCGGAACACTGAAGCTTTCTTT.

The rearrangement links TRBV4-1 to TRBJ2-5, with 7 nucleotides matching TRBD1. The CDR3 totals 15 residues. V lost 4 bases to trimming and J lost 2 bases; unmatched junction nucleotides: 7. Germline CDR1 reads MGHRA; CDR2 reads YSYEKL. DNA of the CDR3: TGCGCCAGCAGCCGCGGAGGACAGGTACAAGAGACCCAGTACTTC. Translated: CASSRGGQVQETQYF.

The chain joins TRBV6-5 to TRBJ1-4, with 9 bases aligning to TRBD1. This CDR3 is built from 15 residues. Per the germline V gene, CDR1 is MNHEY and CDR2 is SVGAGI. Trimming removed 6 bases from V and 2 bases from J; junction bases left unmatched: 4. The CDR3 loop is CASRAQGATNEKLFF. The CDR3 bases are TGTGCCAGCAGGGCACAGGGGGCCACTAATGAAAAACTGTTTTTT.